These 9 T cell receptor beta chains came from one sample sequenced in a study of T cells after yellow fever vaccination. TCRdb re-called the 5' RACE reads through MiXCR, storing one row per CDR3 protein. The sample records about 340,000 distinct CDR3 sequences, approximately 13% being singletons. The sequencing here drew on CD4+ T cells sorted from PBMCs, taken 15 days after the yellow fever booster vaccination. The receptor source for this set is a young man who received the YFV17D yellow fever vaccine.

J is TRBJ2-7 and V is TRBV5-1, with TRBD1 matching over 7 bases. This CDR3 comprises 15 residues. Germline V gene data show CDR1 as SGHRS and CDR2 as YFSETQ. V lost 3 bases and J lost 6; bases outside the gene matches: 12. The CDR3 DNA sequence: TGCGCCAGCAGCTGGCCGGACGCAACAGGGGCCGAGCAGTACTTC. Its protein is CASSWPDATGAEQYF.

The V call is TRBV24-1, the J call TRBJ2-3, with D perhaps being TRBD1 or TRBD2 (5 bases each). V was shortened by 3 bases and J by 5 bases, with 20 bases between the two germline ends. Germline lookup yields CDR1 KGHDR and CDR2 SFDVKD. The CDR3 has 17 residues. Written as DNA, the CDR3 is TGTGCCACCAGTGATCCCGGGACGGGTCCCGATGGAGATACGCAGTATTTT. This translates into CATSDPGTGPDGDTQYF.

The V call is TRBV7-8, the J call TRBJ2-2; weak D call: TRBD2 (5 bases). The CDR3 contains 15 residues. The germline V gene has CDR1 SGHVS and CDR2 FQNEAQ. Trimming removed 5 bases from V and 0 bases from J, with 10 bases in between. The CDR3 coding sequence is TGTGCCAGCAGCCCTCGCGGGTCGAACACCGGGGAGCTGTTTTTT. Translated, it gives CASSPRGSNTGELFF.

This clonotype was found a few times. The chain couples TRBV4-3 to TRBJ2-7; weak D call: TRBD1 (6 bases). CDR3 length: 13 residues. Germline-derived CDR1 and CDR2 are LGHNA and YSLEER. With 8 bases removed from V and 1 base from J, the gap between germline ends came to 12 bases. CDR3 in amino acids: CASAKQGSYEQYF. Written as DNA, the CDR3 is TGCGCCAGCGCTAAACAGGGTTCCTACGAGCAGTACTTC.

This clonotype was recorded many times. V and J are TRBV4-2 and TRBJ2-7, with 8 bases lining up with TRBD2. Trimming took 2 bases from V and 3 from J; bases not matched to a gene: 3. The CDR3 is 14 amino acids. CDR1 is LGHNA, CDR2 YNFKEQ, per germline. The CDR3 DNA sequence: TGTGCCAGCAGCCAACAGCGGGGGCACTACGAGCAGTACTTC. Its translation is CASSQQRGHYEQYF.

The V call is TRBV20-1, the J call TRBJ1-2, with D perhaps matching TRBD1 (5 bases). The CDR3 runs 14 residues. Germline CDR1 is DFQATT and CDR2 is SNEGSKA (reference sequence). The V end lost 5 bases, the J end lost 0 bases, and 13 bases lay between the germline ends. In DNA form, the CDR3 reads TGCAGTGCTCTGGAGGGGTCTTCTAACTATGGCTACACCTTC. This gives the protein CSALEGSSNYGYTF.

This clonotype has more than one count but fewer than ten. The chain has TRBV6-5 and TRBJ1-5, with no clear D. V was clipped by 0 bases and J by 6 bases, with 6 bases between them. Per germline, CDR1 MNHEY and CDR2 SVGAGI. The CDR3 totals 13 residues. CDR3 residues: CASSYSSGQPQHF. The DNA for the CDR3 is TGTGCCAGCAGTTACTCGTCAGGTCAGCCCCAGCATTTT.

There are many counts of this clonotype. The rearrangement joins TRBV12-3 or TRBV12-4 to TRBJ2-7, with a possible D match to TRBD1 (6 bases). V was pared by 2 bases and J by 5 bases, with 13 bases between. There are 14 residues in the CDR3. CDR3 nucleotides: TGTGCCAGCAGTTTATCAGGGGTGTCTAACGAGCAGTACTTC. Amino acid sequence: CASSLSGVSNEQYF.

In DNA form, the CDR3 reads TGTGCCAGCAGCTTAGTCCCAGGGACAGGGGCTACCACAGATACGCAGTATTTT. Amino acids: CASSLVPGTGATTDTQYF. The V and J genes are TRBV7-9 and TRBJ2-3, with TRBD1 matching 10 bases. CDR3 length: 18 amino acids. In germline, CDR1 is SEHNR, CDR2 FQNEAQ (reference sequence). Unmatched junction bases numbered 9, after V lost 1 base and J lost 2 bases.